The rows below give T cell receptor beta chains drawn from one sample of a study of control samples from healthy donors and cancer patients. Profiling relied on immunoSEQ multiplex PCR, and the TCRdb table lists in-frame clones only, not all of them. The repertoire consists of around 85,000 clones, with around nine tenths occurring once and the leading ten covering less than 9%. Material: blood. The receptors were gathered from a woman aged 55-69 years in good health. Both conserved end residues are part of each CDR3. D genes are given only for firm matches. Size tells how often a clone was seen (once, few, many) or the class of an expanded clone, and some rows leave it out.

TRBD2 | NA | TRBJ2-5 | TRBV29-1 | CSVETSGGETQYF | TGCAGCGTTGAGACTAGCGGGGGGGAGACCCAGTACTTC
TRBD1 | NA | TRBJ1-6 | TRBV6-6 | CASSTTAGQGYSPLHF | TGTGCCAGCAGTACCACGGCGGGACAGGGTTATTCACCCCTCCACTTT
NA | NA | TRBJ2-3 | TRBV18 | CASSPGGRRTDTQYF | TGTGCCAGCTCACCAGGGGGGAGAAGGACAGATACGCAGTATTTT
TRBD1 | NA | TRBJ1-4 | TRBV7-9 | CASSPPGQGSEKLFF | TGTGCCAGCAGCCCACCGGGACAGGGGAGTGAAAAACTGTTTTTT
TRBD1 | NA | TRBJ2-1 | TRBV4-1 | CASSQERGTGSYNEQFF | TGCGCCAGCAGCCAAGAACGGGGGACAGGCTCCTACAATGAGCAGTTCTTC
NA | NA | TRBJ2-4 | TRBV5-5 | CASSLGGHATKNIQYF | TGTGCCAGCAGCTTGGGAGGCCACGCGACCAAAAACATTCAGTACTTC
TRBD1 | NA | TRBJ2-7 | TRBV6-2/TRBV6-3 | CASSGTGGGSYEQYF | TGTGCCAGCAGTGGGACAGGGGGAGGCTCCTACGAGCAGTACTTC
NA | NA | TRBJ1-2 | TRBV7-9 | CASSLGAGQFGYTF | TGTGCCAGCAGCTTAGGTGCAGGGCAATTCGGCTACACCTTC
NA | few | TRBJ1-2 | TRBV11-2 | CASSWDNYGYTF | TGTGCCAGCAGCTGGGACAACTATGGCTACACCTTC
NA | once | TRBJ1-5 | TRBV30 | CACQGGGSNQPQHF | TGTGCCTGCCAAGGAGGGGGGAGCAATCAGCCCCAGCATTTT
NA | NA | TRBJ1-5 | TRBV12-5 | CARPSGVRQPQHF | TGTGCTAGACCCTCAGGGGTTAGGCAGCCCCAGCATTTT
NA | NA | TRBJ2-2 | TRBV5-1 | CASSLELANTGELFF | TGCGCCAGCAGCTTGGAACTAGCAAACACCGGGGAGCTGTTTTTT
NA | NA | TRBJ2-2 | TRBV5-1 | CASSLQRGDTGELFF | TGCGCCAGCAGCTTGCAAAGGGGGGACACCGGGGAGCTGTTTTTT
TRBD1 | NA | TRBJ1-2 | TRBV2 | CASTPGGGVYGYTF | TGTGCCAGCACCCCAGGGGGCGGTGTCTATGGCTACACCTTC
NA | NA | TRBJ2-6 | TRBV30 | CAWSRIVSGANVLTF | TGTGCCTGGAGTCGGATAGTCTCTGGGGCCAACGTCCTGACTTTC
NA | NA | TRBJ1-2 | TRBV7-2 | CASSLNAYGYTF | TGTGCCAGCAGCTTAAACGCCTATGGCTACACCTTC
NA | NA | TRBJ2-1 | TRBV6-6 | CASSFGFETYNEQFF | TGTGCCAGCAGTTTCGGATTCGAGACGTACAATGAGCAGTTCTTC
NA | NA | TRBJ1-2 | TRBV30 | CAWSHQGLYGYTF | TGTGCCTGGAGTCACCAGGGACTCTATGGCTACACCTTC
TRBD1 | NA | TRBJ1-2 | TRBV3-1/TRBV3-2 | CASSQPDRDYGYTF | TGTGCCAGCAGCCAGCCGGACAGGGACTATGGCTACACCTTC
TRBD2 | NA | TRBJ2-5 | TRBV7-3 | CASSLTGSGRGETQYF | TGTGCCAGCAGCTTAACGGGGAGCGGGAGAGGTGAGACCCAGTACTTC
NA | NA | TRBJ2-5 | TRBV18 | CASSPFQGSQETQYF | TGTGCCAGCTCACCATTCCAGGGGTCGCAAGAGACCCAGTACTTC
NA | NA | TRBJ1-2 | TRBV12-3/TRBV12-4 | CASRGGYYGYTF | TGTGCCAGCAGAGGGGGATACTATGGCTACACCTTC
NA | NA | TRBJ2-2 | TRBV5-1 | CASGLSGTGELFF | TGCGCCAGCGGTTTGAGCGGGACCGGGGAGCTGTTTTTT
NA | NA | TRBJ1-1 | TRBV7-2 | CASSLNSVAFF | TGTGCCAGCAGTTTAAACTCGGTAGCTTTCTTT
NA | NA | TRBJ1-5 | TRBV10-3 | CASNQQGNQPQHF | TGTGCCTCAAACCAACAGGGAAATCAGCCCCAGCATTTT
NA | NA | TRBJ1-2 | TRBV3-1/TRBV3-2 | CASSQAGRDGYTF | TGTGCCAGCAGCCAGGCGGGGCGTGATGGCTACACCTTC
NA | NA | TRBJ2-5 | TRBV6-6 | CASSPLETQYF | TGTGCCAGCAGCCCACTAGAGACCCAGTACTTC
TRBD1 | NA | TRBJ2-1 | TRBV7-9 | CASSYGYRGADEQFF | TGTGCCAGCAGCTATGGGTACAGGGGTGCCGATGAGCAGTTCTTC
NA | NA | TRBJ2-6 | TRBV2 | CASSGYFYRYKSRANVLTF | TGTGCCAGCAGTGGCTACTTTTACCGATACAAAAGTCGGGCCAACGTCCTGACTTTC
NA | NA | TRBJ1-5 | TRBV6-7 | CASSYLWLSNQPQHF | TGTGCCAGCAGTTACCTTTGGTTGAGCAATCAGCCCCAGCATTTT
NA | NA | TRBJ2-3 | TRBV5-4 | CASSITTEDTQYF | TGTGCCAGCAGCATTACGACTGAGGATACGCAGTATTTT
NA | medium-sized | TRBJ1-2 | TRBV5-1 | CASSPDQGITNYGYTF | TGCGCCAGCAGTCCGGACCAGGGTATAACTAACTATGGCTACACCTTC
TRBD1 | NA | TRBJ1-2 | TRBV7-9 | CASSLAGQGALGYTF | TGTGCCAGCAGCTTAGCGGGACAGGGGGCGCTGGGCTACACCTTC
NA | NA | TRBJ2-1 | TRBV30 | CAWSVSLPYNEQFF | TGTGCCTGGAGTGTGTCCCTCCCCTACAATGAGCAGTTCTTC
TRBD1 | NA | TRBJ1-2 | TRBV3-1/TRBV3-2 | CASSRPSGQGIGYTF | TGTGCCAGCAGCCGACCCTCGGGACAGGGGATTGGCTACACCTTC
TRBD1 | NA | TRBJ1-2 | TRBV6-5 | CAIPRGTGHYGYTF | TGTGCCATCCCTCGGGGGACAGGGCACTATGGCTACACCTTC
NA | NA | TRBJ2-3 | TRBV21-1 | CASSTAVAEDATDTQYF | TGTGCCAGCAGCACCGCTGTGGCGGAGGACGCGACAGATACGCAGTATTTT
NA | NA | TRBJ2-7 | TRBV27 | CASSLYFGSYEQYF | TGTGCCAGCAGTTTATACTTTGGGTCCTACGAGCAGTACTTC
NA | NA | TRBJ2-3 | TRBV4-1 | CASSQGLSRVYFDTQYF | TGCGCCAGCAGCCAAGGGCTCTCGCGAGTATACTTCGATACGCAGTATTTT
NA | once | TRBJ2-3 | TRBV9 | CASSVMSRGSGPDTQYF | TGTGCCAGCAGCGTAATGTCTCGCGGGTCCGGCCCCGATACGCAGTATTTT
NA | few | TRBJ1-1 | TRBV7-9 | CASSPWDMNTEAFF | TGTGCCAGCAGCCCATGGGACATGAACACTGAAGCTTTCTTT
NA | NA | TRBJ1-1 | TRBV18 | CASSPLAANTEAFF | TGTGCCAGCTCACCACTGGCGGCGAACACTGAAGCTTTCTTT
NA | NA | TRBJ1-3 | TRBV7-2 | CASSRRISGNTIYF | TGTGCCAGCAGCCGCAGAATCTCTGGAAACACCATATATTTT
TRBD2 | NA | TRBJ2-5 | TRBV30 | CAWSVGTSGETQYF | TGTGCCTGGAGTGTTGGGACTAGTGGAGAGACCCAGTACTTC
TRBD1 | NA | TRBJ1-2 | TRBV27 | CASSARQGNYGYTF | TGTGCCAGCAGTGCAAGACAGGGAAACTATGGCTACACCTTC
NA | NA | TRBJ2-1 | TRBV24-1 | CATSDTNSRVDNEQFF | TGTGCCACCAGTGACACAAACTCCAGGGTGGACAATGAGCAGTTCTTC
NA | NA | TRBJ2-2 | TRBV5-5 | CASSLHGAYTGELFF | TGTGCCAGCAGCTTACACGGGGCTTACACCGGGGAGCTGTTTTTT
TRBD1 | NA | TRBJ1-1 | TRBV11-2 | CASSLVRTGEAFF | TGTGCCAGCAGCTTAGTCCGGACAGGTGAAGCTTTCTTT
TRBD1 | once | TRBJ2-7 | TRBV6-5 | CASRQTGGPYEQYF | TGTGCCAGCAGACAGACAGGGGGCCCCTACGAGCAGTACTTC
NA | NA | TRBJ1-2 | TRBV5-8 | CASSLGGSGYTF | TGTGCCAGCAGCTTGGGAGGGTCCGGCTACACCTTC
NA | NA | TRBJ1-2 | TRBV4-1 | CASSQLGPGGYTF | TGCGCCAGCAGCCAATTGGGCCCGGGTGGCTACACCTTC
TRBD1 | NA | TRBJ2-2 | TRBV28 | CASSVTTGGGTGELFF | TGTGCCAGCAGTGTAACTACAGGGGGCGGAACCGGGGAGCTGTTTTTT